A selection of T cell receptor beta chains follows, all from one sample in a study of cytomegalovirus exposure and HLA in healthy donors. TCRdb keeps only in-frame clones here, not all; method: immunoSEQ multiplex PCR. Among roughly 200,000 clones, around 77% were seen once, and the ten largest hold 1.5% to 2%. Sequencing input: PBMCs. Receptors originate from a man aged 30-40 years in good health and CMV-seronegative. CDR3s include the opening cysteine and the closing phenylalanine or tryptophan. The D gene is left open where the match is weak. Size tells how often a clone was seen (once, few, many) or the class of an expanded clone, and some rows leave it out.

cdr3_nt: TGTGCCAGCAGCAGGCCAGGGGGCGCTGAGACCCAGTACTTC; cdr3_aa: CASSRPGGAETQYF; v_call: TRBV21-1; d_call: NA; j_call: TRBJ2-5; clone_size: NA
cdr3_nt: TGCGCCAGCAGCCCCGGGACGCGGGGGGTTAATGAAAAACTGTTTTTT; cdr3_aa: CASSPGTRGVNEKLFF; v_call: TRBV11-1; d_call: NA; j_call: TRBJ1-4; clone_size: NA
cdr3_nt: TGTGCCAGCAGTGCGACAGCACTAGCCAAAAACATTCAGTACTTC; cdr3_aa: CASSATALAKNIQYF; v_call: TRBV6-5; d_call: NA; j_call: TRBJ2-4; clone_size: NA
cdr3_nt: TGTGCCAGCAGTGGACTAGCGGGGTCGACCTACGAGCAGTACTTC; cdr3_aa: CASSGLAGSTYEQYF; v_call: TRBV27; d_call: TRBD2; j_call: TRBJ2-7; clone_size: NA
cdr3_nt: TGCGCCAGCAGCTTGCGACAGCGGGAGATTGTCGAGACCCAGTACTTC; cdr3_aa: CASSLRQREIVETQYF; v_call: TRBV5-1; d_call: TRBD2; j_call: TRBJ2-5; clone_size: NA
cdr3_nt: TGTGCCAGCAGCGTAGGGCGGCTTAGGAATGAGCAGTTCTTC; cdr3_aa: CASSVGRLRNEQFF; v_call: TRBV9; d_call: NA; j_call: TRBJ2-1; clone_size: few
cdr3_nt: TGTGCCAGCTCAATTCGGGAAAACACTGAAGCTTTCTTT; cdr3_aa: CASSIRENTEAFF; v_call: TRBV18; d_call: NA; j_call: TRBJ1-1; clone_size: few
cdr3_nt: TGCGCCAGCAGACCCGAAGCAGGGAGGGCGAATTCACCCCTCCACTTT; cdr3_aa: CASRPEAGRANSPLHF; v_call: TRBV4-1; d_call: NA; j_call: TRBJ1-6; clone_size: NA
cdr3_nt: TGTGCCACCAGCAGAGTCGGATTCGGCGGTGGCTACACCTTC; cdr3_aa: CATSRVGFGGGYTF; v_call: TRBV15; d_call: NA; j_call: TRBJ1-2; clone_size: few
cdr3_nt: TGTGCCAGTCAACCCGGAGAACCCAGGAACACTGAAGCTTTCTTT; cdr3_aa: CASQPGEPRNTEAFF; v_call: TRBV19; d_call: NA; j_call: TRBJ1-1; clone_size: NA
cdr3_nt: TGCGCCAGCAGCCAATCAACATCGGACAGGCGGATATACGAGCAGTACTTC; cdr3_aa: CASSQSTSDRRIYEQYF; v_call: TRBV4-1; d_call: TRBD1; j_call: TRBJ2-7; clone_size: NA
cdr3_nt: TGTGCCAGCAGTTCATGGGGCTCTAGCACAGATACGCAGTATTTT; cdr3_aa: CASSSWGSSTDTQYF; v_call: TRBV27; d_call: NA; j_call: TRBJ2-3; clone_size: NA
cdr3_nt: TGTGCCAGCAGCTCACAGGGAACTCAGCCCCAGCATTTT; cdr3_aa: CASSSQGTQPQHF; v_call: TRBV7-9; d_call: NA; j_call: TRBJ1-5; clone_size: NA
cdr3_nt: TGTGCCATCATGTTACAGGGAACAAGTGGCTACACCTTC; cdr3_aa: CAIMLQGTSGYTF; v_call: TRBV10-3; d_call: NA; j_call: TRBJ1-2; clone_size: NA
cdr3_nt: TGTGCCAGCAGCTTAGGTCCAGGGGCAAACACCATATATTTT; cdr3_aa: CASSLGPGANTIYF; v_call: TRBV5-4; d_call: NA; j_call: TRBJ1-3; clone_size: NA
cdr3_nt: TGTGCCAGCAGAGGACAGGGGGCATCGATCGGGGAGCTGTTTTTT; cdr3_aa: CASRGQGASIGELFF; v_call: TRBV6-4; d_call: TRBD1; j_call: TRBJ2-2; clone_size: NA
cdr3_nt: TGCGCCAGCAGCTTGGATGGCAGGGGAATGACTGAAGCTTTCTTT; cdr3_aa: CASSLDGRGMTEAFF; v_call: TRBV5-1; d_call: NA; j_call: TRBJ1-1; clone_size: few
cdr3_nt: TGTGCCAGCAGCTTAATCAGTCCCTATGGCTACACCTTC; cdr3_aa: CASSLISPYGYTF; v_call: TRBV7-9; d_call: NA; j_call: TRBJ1-2; clone_size: NA
cdr3_nt: TGTGCCACCAGCAGACCTTTCGGGTCAGAGACCCAGTACTTC; cdr3_aa: CATSRPFGSETQYF; v_call: TRBV15; d_call: NA; j_call: TRBJ2-5; clone_size: NA
cdr3_nt: TGCGCCAGCAGCCCCGCGGCGTTAGATACGCAGTATTTT; cdr3_aa: CASSPAALDTQYF; v_call: TRBV5-1; d_call: NA; j_call: TRBJ2-3; clone_size: NA
cdr3_nt: TGTGCCAGCAGCTTAAACAGGGTGCAGCCCCAGCATTTT; cdr3_aa: CASSLNRVQPQHF; v_call: TRBV7-2; d_call: NA; j_call: TRBJ1-5; clone_size: NA
cdr3_nt: TGTGCCAGCAGTGAACTGACAGGGGACGGCTACACCTTC; cdr3_aa: CASSELTGDGYTF; v_call: TRBV6-1; d_call: TRBD1; j_call: TRBJ1-2; clone_size: few
cdr3_nt: TGTGCCAGCAGCTTTACCGGAGTTGCGAACACCGGGGAGCTGTTTTTT; cdr3_aa: CASSFTGVANTGELFF; v_call: TRBV7-3; d_call: NA; j_call: TRBJ2-2; clone_size: NA
cdr3_nt: TGTGCCAGCAGCTTGTACAGGGGGGGGAACACTGAAGCTTTCTTT; cdr3_aa: CASSLYRGGNTEAFF; v_call: TRBV7-6; d_call: TRBD1; j_call: TRBJ1-1; clone_size: NA
cdr3_nt: TGCGCCAGCAGTGATTCCGATTCGACAGGGGGCGGCACTGAAGCTTTCTTT; cdr3_aa: CASSDSDSTGGGTEAFF; v_call: TRBV10-2; d_call: TRBD1; j_call: TRBJ1-1; clone_size: few
cdr3_nt: TGTGCCAGCAGTGACCAGGGTTTATTGACTGAAGCTTTCTTT; cdr3_aa: CASSDQGLLTEAFF; v_call: TRBV2; d_call: NA; j_call: TRBJ1-1; clone_size: NA
cdr3_nt: TGTGCCAGCAGCCAAGCACAGGTTTATGGAGGCTACACCTTC; cdr3_aa: CASSQAQVYGGYTF; v_call: TRBV14; d_call: NA; j_call: TRBJ1-2; clone_size: few
cdr3_nt: TGCAGCGTTGAAGACCTCCGGACAGGGGGCACTAACTATGGCTACACCTTC; cdr3_aa: CSVEDLRTGGTNYGYTF; v_call: TRBV29-1; d_call: TRBD1; j_call: TRBJ1-2; clone_size: NA
cdr3_nt: TGCGCCAGCAGCCAAGACACGGCCTACGAGCAGTACTTC; cdr3_aa: CASSQDTAYEQYF; v_call: TRBV4-1; d_call: NA; j_call: TRBJ2-7; clone_size: NA
cdr3_nt: TGTGCCTCCGGGACTAGCGGGAGCGCAGATACGCAGTATTTT; cdr3_aa: CASGTSGSADTQYF; v_call: TRBV10-3; d_call: TRBD2; j_call: TRBJ2-3; clone_size: few
cdr3_nt: TGTGCCAGCAGTGAACAGGGGTTTGGTCAGCCCCAGCATTTT; cdr3_aa: CASSEQGFGQPQHF; v_call: TRBV27; d_call: TRBD1; j_call: TRBJ1-5; clone_size: NA
cdr3_nt: TGCGCCAGCAGCTTGGCAGGGACTCCAACTAATGAAAAACTGTTTTTT; cdr3_aa: CASSLAGTPTNEKLFF; v_call: TRBV5-1; d_call: NA; j_call: TRBJ1-4; clone_size: NA
cdr3_nt: TGTGCCAGCAGCTCCCATAGCCGAGATACGCAGTATTTT; cdr3_aa: CASSSHSRDTQYF; v_call: TRBV7-2; d_call: NA; j_call: TRBJ2-3; clone_size: NA
cdr3_nt: TGTGCCAGCAGGGTTCAGAACTCACCCCTCCACTTT; cdr3_aa: CASRVQNSPLHF; v_call: TRBV6-5; d_call: NA; j_call: TRBJ1-6; clone_size: NA
cdr3_nt: TGCGCCAGCAGCTTGGGTGGGCCGAAGACCCAGTACTTC; cdr3_aa: CASSLGGPKTQYF; v_call: TRBV5-1; d_call: NA; j_call: TRBJ2-5; clone_size: NA
cdr3_nt: TGTGCCAGCTCAACGAACAGGGGAAGCCGGAGCACTGAAGCTTTCTTT; cdr3_aa: CASSTNRGSRSTEAFF; v_call: TRBV18; d_call: TRBD1; j_call: TRBJ1-1; clone_size: NA
cdr3_nt: TGTGCCAGCAGCTTCGGGGCGGGGCAGGGCATTCAGTACTTC; cdr3_aa: CASSFGAGQGIQYF; v_call: TRBV28; d_call: NA; j_call: TRBJ2-4; clone_size: NA
cdr3_nt: TGTGCCAGCAGTGAGTTAGCGGTATTAGCCAAAAACATTCAGTACTTC; cdr3_aa: CASSELAVLAKNIQYF; v_call: TRBV2; d_call: NA; j_call: TRBJ2-4; clone_size: NA
cdr3_nt: TGTGCCAGCAGCCGCGCAGCGGGAGGGCCTAAAGAGCAGTACTTC; cdr3_aa: CASSRAAGGPKEQYF; v_call: TRBV7-9; d_call: TRBD2; j_call: TRBJ2-7; clone_size: NA
cdr3_nt: TGTGCCAGCAGTTCAAGGACAGGTAGGAACACCGGGGAGCTGTTTTTT; cdr3_aa: CASSSRTGRNTGELFF; v_call: TRBV6-5; d_call: TRBD1; j_call: TRBJ2-2; clone_size: NA
cdr3_nt: TGTGCCAGCAGTGAACCCCTAGCGGAGCTCACAGATACGCAGTATTTT; cdr3_aa: CASSEPLAELTDTQYF; v_call: TRBV25-1; d_call: TRBD2; j_call: TRBJ2-3; clone_size: NA
cdr3_nt: TGTGCCAGCAGCGGGACTAGCGGGAGGGCGGAGACCCAGTACTTC; cdr3_aa: CASSGTSGRAETQYF; v_call: TRBV5-6; d_call: TRBD2; j_call: TRBJ2-5; clone_size: few
cdr3_nt: TGTGCCAGCAGCTTGGAGCAGATCACAGATACGCAGTATTTT; cdr3_aa: CASSLEQITDTQYF; v_call: TRBV13; d_call: NA; j_call: TRBJ2-3; clone_size: NA
cdr3_nt: TGCGCCAGCAGCTTGGGCCAGGGCTCCAACGAGCAGTACTTC; cdr3_aa: CASSLGQGSNEQYF; v_call: TRBV5-1; d_call: NA; j_call: TRBJ2-7; clone_size: NA
cdr3_nt: TGTGCCAGCAGAACGTCCCCGGGACAGACGGACTACGAGCAGTACTTC; cdr3_aa: CASRTSPGQTDYEQYF; v_call: TRBV28; d_call: TRBD1; j_call: TRBJ2-7; clone_size: NA
cdr3_nt: TGTGCCAGCAGTTTATTTGAGGGGGCGGGGGGCTACACCTTC; cdr3_aa: CASSLFEGAGGYTF; v_call: TRBV27; d_call: TRBD1; j_call: TRBJ1-2; clone_size: NA
cdr3_nt: TGTGCCAGCTCACTAGACACCGGGGAGCTGTTTTTT; cdr3_aa: CASSLDTGELFF; v_call: TRBV18; d_call: NA; j_call: TRBJ2-2; clone_size: NA
cdr3_nt: TGTGCCAGTAGTATAGTGCCTAGCGGGAGTGGTGCAGATACGCAGTATTTT; cdr3_aa: CASSIVPSGSGADTQYF; v_call: TRBV19; d_call: TRBD2; j_call: TRBJ2-3; clone_size: NA
cdr3_nt: TGTGCCAGCCTTGGGAGGGAGAGTCAGCCCCAGCATTTT; cdr3_aa: CASLGRESQPQHF; v_call: TRBV2; d_call: NA; j_call: TRBJ1-5; clone_size: NA
cdr3_nt: TGTGCCAGCAGATCAGGGTTCTCCTACGAGCAGTACTTC; cdr3_aa: CASRSGFSYEQYF; v_call: TRBV6-4; d_call: NA; j_call: TRBJ2-7; clone_size: NA
cdr3_nt: TGTGCCAGCAGCCAAGCAGGGGTTTTTGGTGAAAAACTGTTTTTT; cdr3_aa: CASSQAGVFGEKLFF; v_call: TRBV11-2; d_call: NA; j_call: TRBJ1-4; clone_size: NA
cdr3_nt: TGTGCCAGCCGAACTCAGGGGCTATTCTCCTACGAGCAGTACTTC; cdr3_aa: CASRTQGLFSYEQYF; v_call: TRBV6-6; d_call: NA; j_call: TRBJ2-7; clone_size: NA